This T cell receptor beta chain was captured in a study of technical replicates of blood from a few donors. Here immunoSEQ multiplex PCR was the method, and the copy in TCRdb shows in-frame clones only, minus some. The table has tens of thousands of clones, around 92% seen once. A single count supports this clone. Germline V CDR1 and CDR2: SQVTM, ANQGSEA. This CDR3 comprises 14 residues. The trim removed 8 bases at V and 0 bases at J, leaving 4 bases unmatched. Sequencing was carried out using T cells isolated from PBMCs. This chain joins TRBV29-1 and TRBJ2-3, with 11 nucleotides matching TRBD2. The origin of this receptor is a human donor in good health. Some clones in this sample may be carry-over from other donors' samples. The CDR3: CSHRTSGSTDTQYF. The CDR3 DNA reads TGCAGCCACAGGACTAGCGGGAGCACAGATACGCAGTATTTT.